This T cell receptor beta chain was obtained from a study of shared clonotypes between healthy human individuals. V dropped 4 bases and J dropped 8 bases, with 9 bases sitting between them. CDR1 SGHTS and CDR2 YDEGEE come from the germline V gene. This CDR3 has 12 amino acids. The sample holds many counts of this clone. Clones were read by immunoSEQ multiplex PCR, and TCRdb kept only the in-frame ones, dropping some. The table has 1 million to 1.3 million clones, about 80% seen once. This chain joins TRBV5-8 and TRBJ1-4; tentative D call: TRBD1 (5 bases). The TCR sequence derives from a man between 18 and 29 years old in good health. Some clones in this sample may be carry-over from other donors' samples. Sequencing was done on a sample of memory CD4+ T cells from PBMCs. Subset meaning: CD45RA-negative fraction. Here the CDR3 reads CASSPQGEKLFF. Here the CDR3 DNA reads TGTGCCAGCAGCCCCCAGGGAGAAAAACTGTTTTTT.